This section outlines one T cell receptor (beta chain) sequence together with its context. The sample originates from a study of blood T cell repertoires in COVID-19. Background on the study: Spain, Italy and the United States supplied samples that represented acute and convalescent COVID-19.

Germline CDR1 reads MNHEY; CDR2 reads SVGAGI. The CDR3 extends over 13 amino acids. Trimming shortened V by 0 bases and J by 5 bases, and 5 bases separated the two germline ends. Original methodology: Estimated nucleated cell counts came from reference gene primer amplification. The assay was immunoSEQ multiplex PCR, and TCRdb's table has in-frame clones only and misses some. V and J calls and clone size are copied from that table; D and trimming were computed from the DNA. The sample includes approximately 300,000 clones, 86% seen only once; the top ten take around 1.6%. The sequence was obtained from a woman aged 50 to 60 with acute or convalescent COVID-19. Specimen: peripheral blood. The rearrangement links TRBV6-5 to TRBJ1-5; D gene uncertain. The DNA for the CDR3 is TGTGCCAGCAGTTACTCGGCGGATCAGCCCCAGCATTTT. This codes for CASSYSADQPQHF.